One sample yielded the 22 T cell receptor beta chains listed below, sequenced in a study of blood T cell repertoires in COVID-19. Clones were sequenced by immunoSEQ multiplex PCR, and TCRdb holds only the in-frame ones, with some missing. The sample has approximately 88,000 clones, 60% to 85% seen once. What was sequenced was peripheral blood. These receptors all come from a human donor in a cohort sampled during active COVID-19.

This clone showed up just once. This chain uses TRBV7-9 with TRBJ2-1, with D maybe TRBD2 (6 bases). V was pared by 1 base and J by 0 bases, with 13 bases between. CDR1 is SEHNR, CDR2 FQNEAQ, per germline (reference sequence). The CDR3 covers 17 residues. The CDR3 sequence: CASSLGGASSSYNEQFF. The CDR3 bases are TGTGCCAGCAGCTTAGGCGGGGCTTCGAGCTCCTACAATGAGCAGTTCTTC.

The chain carries TRBV5-5 and TRBJ2-7; D is unresolved. The CDR3 is made up of 14 amino acids. Germline V gene sequence: CDR1 SGHKS, CDR2 YYEKEE (reference sequence). V lost 1 base, J lost 0 bases, and 8 bases lay in between. As DNA, the CDR3 is TGTGCCAGCAGCTTGATACGGAGCTCCTACGAGCAGTACTTC. The encoded protein is CASSLIRSSYEQYF.

This chain uses TRBV28 with TRBJ2-7; 12 nucleotides agree with TRBD2. From germline, CDR1 is MDHEN and CDR2 SYDVKM. V was pared by 6 bases and J by 5 bases, with 8 bases of the junction left unmatched. CDR3 length equals 15 residues. Here the CDR3 DNA reads TGTGCCAGCAGATCCGGGACTAGCGGGTTTCACGAGCAGTACTTC. This codes for CASRSGTSGFHEQYF.

J is TRBJ1-5 and V is TRBV28; 7 bases map to TRBD1. In germline, CDR1 is MDHEN, CDR2 SYDVKM. The CDR3 is 16 amino acids. V lost 3 bases and J lost 7; bases outside the gene matches: 12. For the CDR3, the DNA is TGTGCCAGCAGTTTGGGGTCCAGGGGGACGAGACAGCCCCAGCATTTT. This sequence encodes CASSLGSRGTRQPQHF.

With respect to this clone: The sample has other DNA sequences that encode this CDR3 too. The chain links TRBV25-1 to TRBJ1-2; 7 bases agree with TRBD1. The CDR3 length is 11 residues. J gave up 5 bases and V 6 bases, and 0 bases lay outside the gene matches. Germline CDR1 and CDR2: MGHDK and SYGVNS. CDR3 DNA: TGTGCCAGCAGCAGGGGGTATGGCTACACCTTC. This gives the protein CASSRGYGYTF.

This chain connects TRBV2 to TRBJ1-5; D ambiguous. Germline CDR1 reads SNHLY; CDR2 reads FYNNEI. V was cut by 6 bases and J by 1 base, with 10 bases left in between. The CDR3 covers 14 residues. CDR3 sequence: CASSASNSNQPQHF. The CDR3 DNA reads as TGTGCCAGCAGCGCGTCGAACAGCAATCAGCCCCAGCATTTT.

The genes are TRBV15 and TRBJ1-2, with TRBD1 identical over 10 bases. The CDR3 loop spans 14 amino acids. Looked up from germline, CDR1 is LNHNV and CDR2 is YYDKDF (reference sequence). V lost 4 bases and J lost 10; bases outside the gene matches: 9. CDR3 sequence: CATSKNRDRGSYTF. In DNA, the CDR3 is TGTGCCACCAGCAAGAACCGGGACAGGGGCTCCTACACCTTC.

The chain joins TRBV27 to TRBJ2-7; TRBD1 is a possible D gene (6 bases). The CDR3 extends over 15 amino acids. V was trimmed by 6 bases and J by 4 bases, leaving 19 bases between them. Germline loops: CDR1 MNHEY, CDR2 SMNVEV (reference sequence). The CDR3 DNA reads as TGTGCCAGCAGGCCACAGGGAGTCACTTATTACGAGCAGTACTTC. It translates to CASRPQGVTYYEQYF.

The chain employs TRBV19 and TRBJ1-1; 8 nucleotides line up with TRBD1. The V gene's germline CDR1 is LNHDA and CDR2 SQIVND (reference sequence). The junction had 17 bases not matched to a gene; V was cut back by 11 bases and J by 3 bases. The CDR3 spans 16 residues. CDR3 DNA sequence: TGTGCCGCGTCAGTAGTAGGCGCAGGGGGCTACACTGAAGCTTTCTTT. Encoded protein: CAASVVGAGGYTEAFF.

This clone has only a few counts. The chain links TRBV15 to TRBJ2-1, with 15 positions matching TRBD2. V was clipped by 0 bases and J by 4 bases; unmatched bases: 7. This CDR3 contains 19 residues. From germline, CDR1 is LNHNV and CDR2 YYDKDF (reference sequence). The CDR3 region is CATSRDRTSGRVIYNEQFF. For the CDR3, the DNA is TGTGCCACCAGCAGAGATAGGACTAGCGGGAGGGTAATTTACAATGAGCAGTTCTTC.

V usage is TRBV27 and J usage is TRBJ1-1; no firm D call. The germline V and J ends were trimmed by 2 bases and 0 bases, with 10 bases remaining between them. CDR1 is MNHEY and CDR2 is SMNVEV in the germline V gene (reference sequence). This CDR3 has 15 amino acids. This CDR3 is CASSLTGNMNTEAFF. CDR3 sequence (DNA): TGTGCCAGCAGTTTAACGGGAAACATGAACACTGAAGCTTTCTTT.

In DNA form, the CDR3 reads TGTGCCAGTAGCCCCTATAGCGGGAGTGGCACCGGGGAGCTGTTTTTT. Protein product: CASSPYSGSGTGELFF. The rearrangement links TRBV19 to TRBJ2-2, with TRBD2 matching over 9 bases. Germline loops: CDR1 LNHDA, CDR2 SQIVND (reference sequence). The CDR3 spans 16 residues. V dropped 6 bases and J dropped 4; count of bases not matched to a gene: 9.

This clone was recorded once. This chain uses TRBV5-6 with TRBJ2-3; TRBD1 might be the D (5 bases). This CDR3 contains 15 residues. The V end was cut by 4 bases, the J end by 1 base, with 13 bases between. CDR1 and CDR2 from the germline V gene are SGHDT and YYEEEE. In DNA, the CDR3 is TGTGCCAGCAGCACCAGGGTTTATGGCACAGATACGCAGTATTTT. Protein sequence: CASSTRVYGTDTQYF.

This chain links TRBV5-4 with TRBJ2-1, with D possibly being TRBD1 (6 bases). V dropped 0 bases and J dropped 2 bases, with 12 bases sitting between them. This CDR3 region has 16 residues. The germline gives CDR1 SGHNT, CDR2 YYREEE (reference sequence). The CDR3 is CASSLGGLQTYNEQFF. In nucleotides, the CDR3 is TGTGCCAGCAGCTTGGGGGGGCTACAAACCTACAATGAGCAGTTCTTC.

The chain carries TRBV7-9 and TRBJ2-7; TRBD2 might be the D (6 bases). This CDR3 has 15 residues. Trimming left V 5 bases short and J 1 base short, with 15 bases between. CDR1 SEHNR and CDR2 FQNEAQ come from the germline V gene (reference sequence). The CDR3 nucleotides are TGTGCCAGCAGCCAGTCCCTACGGGGGTCCTACGAGCAGTACTTC. Translation: CASSQSLRGSYEQYF.

This chain joins TRBV15 and TRBJ2-3, with 14 nucleotides matching TRBD2. Looked up from germline, CDR1 is LNHNV and CDR2 is YYDKDF (reference sequence). This CDR3 comprises 18 residues. The J segment lost 3 bases and the V segment lost 0 bases, leaving 5 bases of the junction unmatched. The CDR3 nucleotides are TGTGCCACCAGCAGAGATCCCGGGACTAGCGGGAGTACAGATACGCAGTATTTT. It specifies CATSRDPGTSGSTDTQYF.

The CDR3 sequence: CAVGLPGVYEQYF. The CDR3 DNA reads as TGTGCCGTAGGACTTCCGGGTGTCTACGAGCAGTACTTC. The chain is built from TRBV10-3 and TRBJ2-7; D is perhaps TRBD2 (5 bases). The V end was cut by 11 bases, the J end by 3 bases, with 17 bases between. From germline, CDR1 is ENHRY and CDR2 SYGVKD. The CDR3 is 13 residues long.

The chain recombines TRBV9 with TRBJ2-7; 9 bases agree with TRBD2. The ends lost 0 bases at V and 3 bases at J; junction bases unmatched: 4. This CDR3 is 15 amino acids long. CDR1 and CDR2 from the germline V gene are SGDLS and YYNGEE. Here the CDR3 reads CASSVDSGSYYEQYF. DNA for the CDR3: TGTGCCAGCAGCGTAGATAGCGGGAGTTACTACGAGCAGTACTTC.

This chain links TRBV28 with TRBJ2-5; 8 nucleotides agree with TRBD1. The CDR3 loop spans 16 amino acids. V trimming: 5 bases; J trimming: 1 base; junction bases outside the gene matches: 9. The germline V gene encodes CDR1 MDHEN and CDR2 SYDVKM. CDR3 DNA: TGTGCCAGCAGTGTAGGGACAGGTATTGTCCAAGAGACCCAGTACTTC. It is translated as CASSVGTGIVQETQYF. Full variable domain (missing parts from reference TRBV28 and TRBJ2-5): DVKVTQSSRYLVKRTGEKVFLECVQDMDHENMFWYRQDPGLGLRLIYFSYDVKMKEKGDIPEGYSVSREKKERFSLILESASTNQTSMYLCASSVGTGIVQETQYFGPGTRLLVL.

The V call is TRBV29-1, the J call TRBJ2-7, with D possibly being TRBD2 (5 bases). V shed 1 base and J shed 1 base, with 8 bases lying between them. Germline V gene data show CDR1 as SQVTM and CDR2 as ANQGSEA. CDR3 length: 13 amino acids. The CDR3 here is CSVEVGASYEQYF. CDR3 nucleotide sequence: TGCAGCGTTGAAGTGGGAGCATCCTACGAGCAGTACTTC.

This chain links TRBV27 with TRBJ2-1, with TRBD1 as a possible D gene (5 bases). The CDR3 runs 14 residues. V lost 4 bases, J lost 5 bases, and 12 bases lay in between. CDR1 and CDR2 (germline): MNHEY, SMNVEV (reference sequence). The CDR3 here is CASSSGSPHNEQFF. The CDR3 DNA follows: TGTGCCAGCAGTTCAGGGTCCCCCCACAATGAGCAGTTCTTC.

This clone was seen only once. The chain links TRBV19 to TRBJ2-5; TRBD1 matches at 9 bases. This CDR3 is built from 15 residues. V shed 7 bases and J 5 bases; nucleotides not matched to a gene: 11. Germline CDR1 is LNHDA and CDR2 is SQIVND (reference sequence). CDR3 in DNA: TGTGCCAGTAAAGGACTAGGGACAGGGCAGGAGACCCAGTACTTC. Its protein product is CASKGLGTGQETQYF.